This T cell receptor beta chain was obtained from a study of T cell responses to AZD1222 COVID-19 vaccine. Repertoires were generated with immunoSEQ multiplex PCR, while TCRdb's copy carries only in-frame clones and drops some. This sample carries 120,000 or so clones, about 94% of them seen once, and the ten largest clones take 2.9%. Study-level points and caveats: Vaccination with two AZD1222 doses was followed by a rise in Spike-specific TCR breadth and depth. CD4 TCRs covered the whole spike, strongest at regions 160-218 and 743-854. Unmutated variant regions are reportedly targeted by nearly half of spike-specific TCRs.

From germline, CDR1 is SGHDT and CDR2 YYEEEE. The CDR3 contains 17 residues. Losses at the gene ends were 3 bases for V and 0 bases for J; bases not matched to a gene: 8. On this clone: Its antigen is not identified.

The clonotype originates from an adult who received the AZD1222 COVID-19 vaccine. The material was peripheral blood, obtained 28 days after the second AZD1222 dose. V and J are TRBV5-6 and TRBJ1-5; 8 positions agree with TRBD1. The CDR3 here is CASSSTPGGYSNQPQHF. CDR3 in DNA: TGTGCCAGCAGCTCCACACCAGGGGGCTATAGCAATCAGCCCCAGCATTTT.